This is a list of T cell receptor beta chains from one sample in a study of prognosis after radiotherapy for stage I lung cancer. TCRdb re-called the multiplex PCR reads through MiXCR, storing one row per CDR3 protein. The table has about 34,000 distinct CDR3 sequences, roughly a third seen once. The sample in question was PBMCs, obtained before or after stereotactic body radiation therapy (not recorded which). All receptors derive from a donor of 50 years or more with non-small cell lung cancer. The CDR3 runs from the conserved cysteine through the conserved F or W. The D gene is left open where the match is weak. The size of a clone is reported for some rows only, either as once, few or many, or as a class for expanded clones.

clone size	V gene	J gene	D gene	CDR3 protein	CDR3 DNA
many	TRBV11-3	TRBJ2-7	.	CASSLFDGAGYEQYF	TGTGCCAGCAGCTTATTTGACGGCGCTGGGTACGAGCAGTACTTC
many	TRBV10-3	TRBJ2-1	TRBD2	CAISERSGVNNEQFF	TGTGCCATCAGTGAGAGGAGCGGGGTTAACAATGAGCAGTTCTTC
.	TRBV11-2	TRBJ1-1	.	CASSFAGTTEAFF	TGTGCCAGCAGCTTTGCGGGAACCACTGAAGCTTTCTTT
many	TRBV2	TRBJ1-1	TRBD1	CASSEFRGLNTEAFF	TGTGCCAGCAGTGAATTTAGGGGGCTAAACACTGAAGCTTTCTTT
many	TRBV27	TRBJ2-3	TRBD2	CASSPGLAGDLRGTQYF	TGTGCCAGCAGCCCGGGACTAGCGGGGGACCTCAGGGGTACGCAGTATTTT
many	TRBV20-1	TRBJ2-5	TRBD2	CSAGRGTSGRGETQYF	TGCAGTGCTGGTCGAGGGACTAGCGGGAGGGGGGAGACCCAGTACTTC
many	TRBV5-1	TRBJ2-1	.	CASKSVRVLQGYNEQFF	TGCGCCAGCAAGAGTGTTCGAGTGCTACAGGGCTACAATGAGCAGTTCTTC
.	TRBV12-3/TRBV12-4	TRBJ2-3	.	CASGFPGSDTQYF	TGTGCCAGCGGTTTTCCCGGGTCAGATACGCAATATTTT
.	TRBV6-2/TRBV6-3	TRBJ2-2	.	CASYLGTRDTGELFF	TGTGCCAGCTACCTCGGGACACGGGACACCGGGGAGCTGTTTTTT
many	TRBV7-9	TRBJ1-2	.	CASSLARGEGYTF	TGTGCCAGCAGCTTAGCGCGGGGGGAAGGCTACACCTTC
many	TRBV11-2	TRBJ1-4	.	CASSLAWGRTNEKLFF	TGTGCCAGCAGCTTAGCATGGGGTAGAACTAATGAAAAACTGTTTTTT
.	TRBV6-2/TRBV6-3	TRBJ2-3	.	CASSYSHRGTDTQYF	TGTGCCAGCAGTTACTCTCATCGGGGCACAGATACGCAGTATTTT
many	TRBV12-3/TRBV12-4	TRBJ1-4	.	CASSLGGGEKLFF	TGTGCCAGCAGTTTAGGCGGTGGAGAAAAACTGTTTTTT
.	TRBV7-3	TRBJ2-3	.	CASSRSVVTDTQYF	TGTGCCAGCAGCCGTAGCGTGGTTACAGATACGCAGTATTTT
many	TRBV20-1	TRBJ2-7	.	CSAAASAYEQYF	TGCAGTGCCGCGGCCAGTGCCTACGAGCAGTACTTC
many	TRBV11-3	TRBJ2-3	TRBD2	CASSLEGRAGTDTQYF	TGTGCCAGCAGCTTAGAGGGGAGGGCCGGGACAGATACGCAGTATTTT
.	TRBV6-1	TRBJ2-7	TRBD1	CVSRRVTGDGSSYEQYF	TGTGTCAGCAGAAGAGTGACAGGGGATGGAAGCTCCTACGAGCAGTACTTC
many	TRBV19	TRBJ1-5	.	CASSPRTASNQPQHF	TGTGCCAGTAGTCCGCGGACAGCTAGCAATCAGCCCCAGCATTTT
many	TRBV11-2	TRBJ2-3	.	CASSLLSAVTDTQYF	TGTGCCAGCAGCTTACTATCGGCAGTAACAGATACGCAGTATTTT
many	TRBV9	TRBJ1-5	.	CASSAGGTGRQHF	TGTGCCAGCAGCGCCGGGGGCACGGGCCGCCAGCATTTT
.	TRBV5-1	TRBJ2-5	TRBD2	CASSLGGTSQTQYF	TGCGCCAGCAGCTTGGGGGGGACTAGCCAGACCCAGTACTTC
many	TRBV19	TRBJ2-1	TRBD2	CASSSNGRNEQFF	TGTGCCAGTAGTAGCAACGGGAGGAATGAGCAGTTCTTC
many	TRBV12-3/TRBV12-4	TRBJ2-1	.	CASSLWGYEQFF	TGTGCCAGCAGTTTGTGGGGTTATGAGCAGTTCTTC
many	TRBV2	TRBJ2-1	TRBD2	CASHPRGVYNEQFF	TGTGCCAGCCACCCCCGGGGGGTCTACAATGAGCAGTTCTTC
many	TRBV10-3	TRBJ1-3	.	CAISGGGSSGNTIYF	TGTGCCATCAGTGGTGGGGGCAGCTCTGGAAACACCATATATTTT
many	TRBV3-1	TRBJ2-7	.	CASSQDSGVWAEQYF	TGTGCCAGCAGCCAAGATTCTGGGGTTTGGGCCGAGCAGTACTTC
many	TRBV19	TRBJ1-1	.	CASSSRNTEAFF	TGTGCCAGTAGTTCTAGGAACACTGAAGCTTTCTTT
many	TRBV30	TRBJ2-6	TRBD1	CAWSAGGASGANVLTF	TGTGCCTGGAGTGCAGGGGGCGCAAGTGGGGCCAACGTCCTGACTTTC
once	TRBV4-1	TRBJ1-2	.	CANNQDRFYGYTF	TGCGCCAACAACCAAGATAGATTCTATGGCTACACCTTC
many	TRBV28	TRBJ2-4	TRBD1	CASSLWVQLDRVVQNIQYF	TGTGCCAGCAGTCTATGGGTACAACTGGACAGGGTTGTCCAAAACATTCAGTACTTC
.	TRBV6-1	TRBJ2-5	.	CASSEETMESTGRTQYF	TGTGCTAGCAGTGAAGAGACCATGGAGAGCACGGGGCGGACCCAGTACTTC
.	TRBV7-9	TRBJ1-6	TRBD1	CASSYDRVNSPLHF	TGTGCCAGCAGCTACGACAGGGTCAATTCACCCCTCCACTTT
many	TRBV7-3	TRBJ2-2	.	CASSPLGGSGELFF	TGTGCCAGCAGCCCCCTGGGGGGCTCCGGGGAGCTGTTTTTT
many	TRBV4-1	TRBJ2-2	.	CASSQGRGQWGELFF	TGCGCCAGCAGCCAAGGGCGGGGGCAATGGGGGGAGCTGTTTTTT
medium-sized	TRBV27	TRBJ2-7	.	CASSSYRVLEQYF	TGTGCCAGCAGTTCATACAGGGTCCTCGAGCAGTACTTC
many	TRBV5-1	TRBJ2-7	.	CASRTDNYEQYF	TGCGCCAGCAGAACAGATAACTACGAGCAGTACTTC
many	TRBV2	TRBJ2-1	.	CASSEWAGMYNEQFF	TGTGCCAGCAGTGAATGGGCGGGGATGTACAATGAGCAGTTCTTC
many	TRBV19	TRBJ1-3	.	CASSIGVSGNTIYF	TGTGCCAGTAGTATTGGTGTCTCTGGAAACACCATATATTTT
medium-sized	TRBV6-1	TRBJ2-7	TRBD2	CASKGLEGYEQYF	TGTGCCAGCAAGGGACTAGAGGGCTACGAGCAGTACTTC